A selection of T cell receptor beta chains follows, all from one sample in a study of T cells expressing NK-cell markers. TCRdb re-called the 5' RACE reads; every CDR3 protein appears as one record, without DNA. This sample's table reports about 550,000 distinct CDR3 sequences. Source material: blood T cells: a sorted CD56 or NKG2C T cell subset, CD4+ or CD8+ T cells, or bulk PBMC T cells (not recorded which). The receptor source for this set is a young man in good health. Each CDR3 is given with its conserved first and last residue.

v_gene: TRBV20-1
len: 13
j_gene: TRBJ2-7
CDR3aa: CIAGGRAWGEQYF

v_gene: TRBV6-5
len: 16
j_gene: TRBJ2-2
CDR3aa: CASSYSRGQGTGELFF

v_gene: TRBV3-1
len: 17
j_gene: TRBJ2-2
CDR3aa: CASSQVNSGIGTGELFF

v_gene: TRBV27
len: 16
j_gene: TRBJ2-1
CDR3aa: CASSPGGQDPYNEQFF

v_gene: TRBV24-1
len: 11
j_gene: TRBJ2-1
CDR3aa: CATSGDGEQFF

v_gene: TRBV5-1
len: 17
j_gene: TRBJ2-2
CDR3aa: CASSRTAESANTGELFF

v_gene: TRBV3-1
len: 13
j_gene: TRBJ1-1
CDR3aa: CASSQDAETKAFF

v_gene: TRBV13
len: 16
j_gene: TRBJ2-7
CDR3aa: CASAGQGARSMDEQYF

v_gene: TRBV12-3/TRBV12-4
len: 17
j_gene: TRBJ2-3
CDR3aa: CASSEPPGRAGTDTQYF

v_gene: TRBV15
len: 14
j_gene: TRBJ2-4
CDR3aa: CATSREQGKNIQYF

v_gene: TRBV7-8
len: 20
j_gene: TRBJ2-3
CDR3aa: CASSSMGLAGVSISTDTQYF

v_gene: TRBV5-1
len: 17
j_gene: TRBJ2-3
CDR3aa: CASSLDAGIGGTDTQYF

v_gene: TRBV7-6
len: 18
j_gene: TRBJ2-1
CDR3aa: CASSLGTRTGGSYNEQFF

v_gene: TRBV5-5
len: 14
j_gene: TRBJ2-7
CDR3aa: CASSLYGQGYEQYF

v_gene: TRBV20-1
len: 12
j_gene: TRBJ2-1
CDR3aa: CSALERNNEQFF

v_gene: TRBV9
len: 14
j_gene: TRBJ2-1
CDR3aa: CASSAQQGANEQFF

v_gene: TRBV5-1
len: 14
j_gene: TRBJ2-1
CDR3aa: CASSRVRGVDEQFF

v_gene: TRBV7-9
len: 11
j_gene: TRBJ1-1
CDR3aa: CASTGGTEAFF

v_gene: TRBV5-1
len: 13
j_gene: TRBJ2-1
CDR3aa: CASSLAGTTEQFF

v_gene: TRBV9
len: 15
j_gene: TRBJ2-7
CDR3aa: CASSRRAGEGYEQYF

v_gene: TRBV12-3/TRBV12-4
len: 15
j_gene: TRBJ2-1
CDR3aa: CASSLAGGRYNEQFF

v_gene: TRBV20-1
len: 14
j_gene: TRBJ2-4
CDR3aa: CSPHSGTSKNIQYF

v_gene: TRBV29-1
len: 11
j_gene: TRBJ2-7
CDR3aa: CSFAWGHEQYF